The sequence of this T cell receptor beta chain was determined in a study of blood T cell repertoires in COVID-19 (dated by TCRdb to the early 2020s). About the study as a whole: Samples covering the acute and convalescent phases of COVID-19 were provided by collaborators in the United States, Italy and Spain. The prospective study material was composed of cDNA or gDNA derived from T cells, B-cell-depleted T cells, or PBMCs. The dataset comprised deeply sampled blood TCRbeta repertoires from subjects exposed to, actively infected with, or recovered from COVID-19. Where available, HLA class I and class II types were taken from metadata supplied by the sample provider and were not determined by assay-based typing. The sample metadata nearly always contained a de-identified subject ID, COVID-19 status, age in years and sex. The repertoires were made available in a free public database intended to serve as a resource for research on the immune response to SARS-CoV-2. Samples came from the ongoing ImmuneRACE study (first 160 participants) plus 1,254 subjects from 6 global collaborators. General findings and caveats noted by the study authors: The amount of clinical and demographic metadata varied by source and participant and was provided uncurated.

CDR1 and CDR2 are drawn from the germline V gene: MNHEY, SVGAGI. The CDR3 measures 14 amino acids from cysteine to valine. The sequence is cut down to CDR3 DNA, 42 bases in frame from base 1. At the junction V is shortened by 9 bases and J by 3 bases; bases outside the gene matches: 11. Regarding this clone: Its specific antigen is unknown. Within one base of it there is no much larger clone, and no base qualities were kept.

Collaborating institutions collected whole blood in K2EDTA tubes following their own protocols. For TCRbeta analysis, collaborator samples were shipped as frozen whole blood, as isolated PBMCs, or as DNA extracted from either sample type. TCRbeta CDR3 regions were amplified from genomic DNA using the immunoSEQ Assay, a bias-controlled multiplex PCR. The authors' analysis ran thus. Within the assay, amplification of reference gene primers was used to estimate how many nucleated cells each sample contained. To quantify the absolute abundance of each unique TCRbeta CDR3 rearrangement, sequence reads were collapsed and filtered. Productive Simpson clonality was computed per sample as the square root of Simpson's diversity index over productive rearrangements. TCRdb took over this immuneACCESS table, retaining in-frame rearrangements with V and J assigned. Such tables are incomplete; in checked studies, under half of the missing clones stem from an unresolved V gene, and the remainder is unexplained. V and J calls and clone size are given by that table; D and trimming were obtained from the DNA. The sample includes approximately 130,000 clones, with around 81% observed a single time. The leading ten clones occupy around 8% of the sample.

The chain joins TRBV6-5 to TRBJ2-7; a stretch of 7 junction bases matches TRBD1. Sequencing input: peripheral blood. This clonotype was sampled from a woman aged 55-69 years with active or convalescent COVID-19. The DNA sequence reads TGTGCCAGTGGGCCGGGACAGACCTACTACGAGCAGTACGTC. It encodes CASGPGQTYYEQYV.